This T cell receptor beta chain was documented in a study of graft-versus-host responses after intestinal transplantation. On the study more broadly: The recipients all started with anti-thymocyte globulin induction and then took tacrolimus and steroids for 3 to 4 years.

As for this clone: Its antigen is currently unknown.

Profiled with immunoSEQ multiplex PCR; TCRdb holds only in-frame clones, not every one. The sample gives some 38,000 clones, over 90% of which show up once; 21% is in the top ten. This CDR3 region has 14 residues. Trimming pared 6 bases from V and 2 bases from J, leaving 12 bases between. Germline lookup yields CDR1 LNHDA and CDR2 SQIVND (reference sequence). Study findings and constraints: The marrow of recipients harbored GvH clones, and ileum or blood showed some of them first. Early post-transplant HvG declines tracked with peak circulating GvH clone levels.

This chain links TRBV19 with TRBJ2-3; no clear D gene. The sample was unstimulated CD8+ T cells sorted from spleen or lymph node cells, taken before transplant. The TCR comes from a human donor who was the organ donor for an intestinal transplant. The CDR3 DNA follows: TGTGCCAGTAGAGGACGGAACCACACAGATACGCAGTATTTT. Its translation: CASRGRNHTDTQYF.